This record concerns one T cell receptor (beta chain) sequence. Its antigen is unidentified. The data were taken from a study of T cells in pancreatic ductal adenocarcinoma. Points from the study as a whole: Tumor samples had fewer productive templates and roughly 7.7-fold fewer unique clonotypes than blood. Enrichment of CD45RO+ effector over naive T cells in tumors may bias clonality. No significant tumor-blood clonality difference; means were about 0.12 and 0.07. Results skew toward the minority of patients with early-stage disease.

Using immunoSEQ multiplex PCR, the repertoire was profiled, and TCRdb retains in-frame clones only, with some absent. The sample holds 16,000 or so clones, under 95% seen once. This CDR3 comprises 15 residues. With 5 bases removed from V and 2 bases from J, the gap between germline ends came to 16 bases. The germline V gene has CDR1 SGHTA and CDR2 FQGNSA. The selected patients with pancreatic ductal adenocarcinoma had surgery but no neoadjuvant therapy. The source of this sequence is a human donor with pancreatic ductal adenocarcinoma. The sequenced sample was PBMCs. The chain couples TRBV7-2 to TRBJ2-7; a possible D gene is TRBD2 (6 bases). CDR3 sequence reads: CASSPNRGLTYEQYF. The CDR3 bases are TGTGCCAGCAGCCCCAATCGGGGACTTACCTACGAGCAGTACTTC.